The present T cell receptor beta chain was sequenced within a study of blood T cell repertoires in COVID-19 (dated by TCRdb to 2018 to 2021). Describing the broader study: Samples from collaborators originated in the United States, Italy and Spain and spanned both the acute and convalescent phases of COVID-19. Where available, HLA class I and class II types were obtained from metadata supplied by the sample provider rather than from assay-based typing. The repertoires were released in a freely available public database meant as a resource for research on the immune response to SARS-CoV-2. The samples were drawn from the first 160 participants of the ongoing ImmuneRACE study and from 950 to 1,500 subjects provided by 6 global collaborators. The material from the prospective study consisted of cDNA or gDNA derived from T cells, B-cell-depleted T cells, or PBMCs. Subjects who had been exposed to COVID-19, were actively infected with it, or had recovered from it provided the deeply sampled blood TCRbeta repertoires that made up the dataset. The sample metadata nearly always contained a de-identified subject ID, COVID-19 status, age in years and sex.

Broad study findings and their caveats: Clinical and demographic metadata were provided uncurated, with the amount varying by source and participant.

TCRbeta CDR3 regions were amplified from genomic DNA by means of the immunoSEQ Assay, a bias-controlled multiplex PCR. As for how the authors treated the data: The number of nucleated cells in each sample was estimated by amplification of reference gene primers within the assay. To quantify the absolute abundance of each unique TCRbeta CDR3 rearrangement, sequence reads were collapsed and filtered. For each sample, productive Simpson clonality was calculated by taking the square root of Simpson's diversity index across productive rearrangements. The table was pulled from immuneACCESS by TCRdb, which kept in-frame rearrangements only. Such tables lose some clones; where checked, under half of the loss comes from unresolved V genes, and the rest has no known cause. V and J calls and clone size are copied from that table; D and trimming were computed from the DNA. The sample table lists a few hundred thousand clones, around 90% of them with a count of one. Around 3.1% of the sample rests with the top ten.

Of note for this clone: Its target antigen remains unknown. The input lacks base qualities; no much larger clone sits a single base away.

Unmatched junction bases come to 1, with V trimmed by 2 bases and J by 7 bases. For CDR1 and CDR2, the germline V gene lists SGDLS and YYNGEE. CDR3 length: 13 amino acids, cysteine to phenylalanine. The entry retains the CDR3 DNA only, 39 bases that are in frame from base 1. Collaborating institutions collected whole blood in K2EDTA tubes following their own protocols. Collaborator samples were shipped for TCRbeta analysis as frozen whole blood, isolated PBMCs, or DNA extracted from either sample type. The rearrangement joined TRBV9 to TRBJ2-2; the central 8 bases match TRBD2. Sequenced: peripheral blood. The source of this sequence is a man in his fifties or sixties with acute or convalescent COVID-19. The CDR3 corresponds to CASSVGTSGELFF. The bases are TGTGCCAGCAGCGTCGGGACTAGCGGGGAGCTGTTTTTT. Reference TRBV9 and TRBJ2-2 proteins supply the regions before and after the CDR3; the full variable domain is: DSGVTQTPKHLITATGQRVTLRCSPRSGDLSVYWYQQSLDQGLQFLIQYYNGEERAKGNILERFSAQQFPDLHSELNLSSLELGDSALYFCASSVGTSGELFFGEGSRLTVL.